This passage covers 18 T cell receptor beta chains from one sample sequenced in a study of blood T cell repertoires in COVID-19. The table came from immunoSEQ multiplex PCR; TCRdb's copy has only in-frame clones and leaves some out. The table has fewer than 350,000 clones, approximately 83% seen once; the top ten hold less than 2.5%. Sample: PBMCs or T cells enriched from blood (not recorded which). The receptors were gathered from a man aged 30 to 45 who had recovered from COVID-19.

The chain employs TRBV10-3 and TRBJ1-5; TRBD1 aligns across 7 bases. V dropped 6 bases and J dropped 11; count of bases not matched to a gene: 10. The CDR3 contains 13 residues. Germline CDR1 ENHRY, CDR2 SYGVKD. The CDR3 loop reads CAISAGTEHSQHF. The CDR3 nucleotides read TGTGCCATCAGCGCCGGGACAGAGCATTCCCAGCATTTT.

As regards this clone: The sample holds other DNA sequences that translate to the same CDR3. The CDR3 DNA sequence: TGTGCCAGTACCCCAGGACAGGGCAACTATGGCTACACCTTC. Translating it yields CASTPGQGNYGYTF. This rearrangement joins TRBV19 to TRBJ1-2; TRBD1 matches at 8 bases. With V trimmed by 7 bases and J by 2 bases, 6 bases remained unmatched. Germline lookup yields CDR1 LNHDA and CDR2 SQIVND (reference sequence). There are 14 residues in the CDR3.

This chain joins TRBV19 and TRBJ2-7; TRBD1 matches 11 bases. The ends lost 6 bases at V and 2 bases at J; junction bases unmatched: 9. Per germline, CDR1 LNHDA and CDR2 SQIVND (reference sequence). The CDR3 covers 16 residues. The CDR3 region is CASSNHQGQGAYEQYF. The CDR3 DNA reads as TGTGCCAGTAGCAACCACCAGGGACAGGGGGCCTACGAGCAGTACTTC.

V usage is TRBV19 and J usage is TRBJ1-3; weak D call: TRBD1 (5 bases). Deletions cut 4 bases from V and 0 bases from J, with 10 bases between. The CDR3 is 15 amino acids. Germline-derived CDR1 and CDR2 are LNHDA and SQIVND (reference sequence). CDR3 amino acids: CASSKAGDSGNTIYF. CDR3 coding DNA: TGTGCCAGTAGTAAGGCGGGGGACTCTGGAAACACCATATATTTT.

The CDR3 loop is CAWSDRGHTNQPQHF. The CDR3 DNA is TGTGCCTGGAGCGACAGGGGACATACTAATCAGCCCCAGCATTTT. The chain carries TRBV30 and TRBJ1-5; 8 bases align to TRBD1. J gave up 4 bases and V 3 bases, and 8 bases lay outside the gene matches. The germline V gene has CDR1 GTSNPN and CDR2 SVGIG (reference sequence). The length of the CDR3 is 15 residues.

The DNA for the CDR3 is TGTGCCAGCAGAGATGGTGGCAGGGCGGGAAACACCATATATTTT. Translated: CASRDGGRAGNTIYF. V and J are TRBV6-5 and TRBJ1-3; D might be TRBD1 (5 bases). The germline V and J ends were trimmed by 6 bases and 4 bases, with 16 bases remaining between them. Germline V gene lookup returns CDR1 MNHEY and CDR2 SVGAGI. This CDR3 is built from 15 residues.

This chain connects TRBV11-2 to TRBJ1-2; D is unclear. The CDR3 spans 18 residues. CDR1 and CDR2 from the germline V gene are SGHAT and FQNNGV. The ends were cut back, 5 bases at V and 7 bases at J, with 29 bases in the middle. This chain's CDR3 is CASSLSGLLISSSSGYTF. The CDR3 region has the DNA TGTGCCAGCAGCCTATCCGGACTCTTGATAAGCTCTTCGTCTGGCTACACCTTC.

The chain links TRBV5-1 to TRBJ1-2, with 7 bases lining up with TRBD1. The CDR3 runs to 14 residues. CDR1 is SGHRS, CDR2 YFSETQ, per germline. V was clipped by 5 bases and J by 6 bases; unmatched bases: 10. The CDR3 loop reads CASRGDRVHNGYTF. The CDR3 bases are TGCGCCAGCAGAGGCGACAGGGTGCATAATGGCTACACCTTC.

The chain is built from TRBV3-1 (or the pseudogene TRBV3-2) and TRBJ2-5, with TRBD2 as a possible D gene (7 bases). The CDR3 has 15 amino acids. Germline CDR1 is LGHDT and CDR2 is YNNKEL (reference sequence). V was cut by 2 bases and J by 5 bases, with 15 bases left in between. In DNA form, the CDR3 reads TGTGCCAGCAGCCAATTACGGGGGGCCCCGGAGACCCAGTACTTC. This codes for CASSQLRGAPETQYF.

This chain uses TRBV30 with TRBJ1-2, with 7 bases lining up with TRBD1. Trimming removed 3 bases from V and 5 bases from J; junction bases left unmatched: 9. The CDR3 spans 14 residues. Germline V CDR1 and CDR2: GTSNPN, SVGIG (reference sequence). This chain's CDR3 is CAWSQGDLKYGYTF. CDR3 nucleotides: TGTGCCTGGAGCCAGGGGGACCTCAAGTATGGCTACACCTTC.

The CDR3 DNA sequence: TGTGCCAGCTCACCCGGAGGACAGGGTTTGAGCTACGAGCAGTACTTC. Translated: CASSPGGQGLSYEQYF. The genes are TRBV18 and TRBJ2-7; 8 bases fit TRBD1. The CDR3 has 16 amino acids. V lost 3 bases and J lost 3; bases outside the gene matches: 10. Germline-derived CDR1 and CDR2 are KGHSH and LQKENI.

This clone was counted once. CDR3 nucleotides: TGTGCCAGCAGCTTGATCCTAGCGGGGCACCAGTACGAGCAGTACTTC. Its protein product is CASSLILAGHQYEQYF. The genes are TRBV5-5 and TRBJ2-7, with 9 bases aligning to TRBD2. V dropped 1 base and J dropped 4; count of bases not matched to a gene: 9. The CDR3 has 16 amino acids. The germline V gene encodes CDR1 SGHKS and CDR2 YYEKEE (reference sequence).

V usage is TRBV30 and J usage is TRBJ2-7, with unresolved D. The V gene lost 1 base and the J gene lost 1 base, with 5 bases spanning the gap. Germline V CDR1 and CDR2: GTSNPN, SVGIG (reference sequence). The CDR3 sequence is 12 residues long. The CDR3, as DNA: TGTGCCTGGAGTGGCGAGTCCTACGAGCAGTACTTC. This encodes CAWSGESYEQYF.

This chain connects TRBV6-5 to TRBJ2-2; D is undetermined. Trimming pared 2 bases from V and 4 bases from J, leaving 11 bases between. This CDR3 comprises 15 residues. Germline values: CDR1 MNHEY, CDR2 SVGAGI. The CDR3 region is CASSYRATGTGELFF. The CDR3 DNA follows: TGTGCCAGCAGTTACCGAGCGACGGGCACCGGGGAGCTGTTTTTT.

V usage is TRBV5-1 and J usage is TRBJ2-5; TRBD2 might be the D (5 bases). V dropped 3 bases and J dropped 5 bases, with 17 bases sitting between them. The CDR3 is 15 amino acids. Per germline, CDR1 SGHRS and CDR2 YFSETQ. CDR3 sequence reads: CASSYPSGREETQYF. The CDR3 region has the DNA TGCGCCAGCAGCTACCCATCCGGAAGGGAGGAGACCCAGTACTTC.

The CDR3 spells CASSVAGQPEVNTGELFF. For the CDR3, the DNA is TGTGCCAGCAGCGTAGCTGGACAGCCCGAGGTGAACACCGGGGAGCTGTTTTTT. The rearrangement uses TRBV9 and TRBJ2-2; D is possibly TRBD1 (6 bases). Germline CDR1 is SGDLS and CDR2 is YYNGEE. Trimming took off 0 bases at V and 1 base at J, with 16 bases between the two ends. This CDR3 is 18 amino acids long.

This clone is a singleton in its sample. The CDR3 coding sequence is TGTGCCACCAGTGAGGGGAGAGAAGAGACCCAGTACTTC. Residues: CATSEGREETQYF. The chain couples TRBV24-1 to TRBJ2-5, with D possibly being TRBD2 (5 bases). Germline loops: CDR1 KGHDR, CDR2 SFDVKD. This CDR3 region has 13 residues. The V and J ends lost 4 bases and 3 bases respectively, with 8 bases between them.

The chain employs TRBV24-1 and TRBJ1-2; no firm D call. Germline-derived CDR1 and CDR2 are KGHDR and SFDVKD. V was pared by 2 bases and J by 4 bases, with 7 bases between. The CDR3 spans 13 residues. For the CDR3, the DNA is TGTGCCACCAGTGATTCTGGGAGCTATGGCTACACCTTC. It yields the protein CATSDSGSYGYTF.